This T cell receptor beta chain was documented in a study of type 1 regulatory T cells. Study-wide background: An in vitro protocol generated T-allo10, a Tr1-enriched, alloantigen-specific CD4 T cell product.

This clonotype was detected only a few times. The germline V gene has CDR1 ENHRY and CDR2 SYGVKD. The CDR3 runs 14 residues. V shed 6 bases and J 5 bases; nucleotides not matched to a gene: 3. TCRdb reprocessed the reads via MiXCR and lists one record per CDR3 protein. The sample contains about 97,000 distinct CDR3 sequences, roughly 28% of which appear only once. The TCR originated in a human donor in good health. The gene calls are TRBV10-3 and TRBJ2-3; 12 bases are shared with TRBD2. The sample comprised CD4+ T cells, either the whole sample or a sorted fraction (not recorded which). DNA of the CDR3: TGTGCCATCAGGACTAGCGGGAGTCAAGATACGCAGTATTTT. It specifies CAIRTSGSQDTQYF.